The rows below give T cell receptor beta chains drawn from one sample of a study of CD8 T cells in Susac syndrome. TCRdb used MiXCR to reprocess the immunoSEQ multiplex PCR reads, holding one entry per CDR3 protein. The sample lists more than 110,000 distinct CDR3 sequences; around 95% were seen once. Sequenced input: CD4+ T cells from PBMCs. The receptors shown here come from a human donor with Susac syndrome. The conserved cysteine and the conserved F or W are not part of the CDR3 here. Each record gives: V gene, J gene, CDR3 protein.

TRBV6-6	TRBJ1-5	ASSPRGSNQPQH
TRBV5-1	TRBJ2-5	ASSVLAVLGETQY
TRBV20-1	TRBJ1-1	SARERGVDTEAF
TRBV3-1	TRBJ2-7	ASSQTMTGYEQY
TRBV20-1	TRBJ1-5	SAQDSAYQPQH
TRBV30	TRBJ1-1	AWRYTEAF
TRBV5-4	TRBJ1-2	ASSLAGGADGYT
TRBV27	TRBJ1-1	ASSTDRRGTEAF
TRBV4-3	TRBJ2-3	ASSQDYLAGWATQY
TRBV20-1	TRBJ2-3	SGMGPPSTDTQY
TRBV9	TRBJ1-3	ASSVPPDPGNTVY
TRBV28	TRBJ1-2	ASSRDRGGYT
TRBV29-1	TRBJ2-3	SVLLADTQY
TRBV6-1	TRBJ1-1	ASSALAGPNTEAF
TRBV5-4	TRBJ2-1	ASSERGSEQF
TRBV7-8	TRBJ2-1	ASSSSSATYNEQF
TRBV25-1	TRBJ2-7	ASSADRGLNEQY
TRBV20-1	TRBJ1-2	SASGTGRNYGYT
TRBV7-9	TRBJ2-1	ASSFYRHLGHNEQF
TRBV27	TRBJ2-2	ASSANVLGYTGELF
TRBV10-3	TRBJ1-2	AISDEGGGSYGYT
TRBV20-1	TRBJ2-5	SAPPQRQETQY
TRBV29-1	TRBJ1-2	SVLSNGGYT
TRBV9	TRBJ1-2	ASSVTGGSGYT
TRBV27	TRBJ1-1	ASSLLGGIGMNTEAF
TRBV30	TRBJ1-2	AWVGTGGGYT
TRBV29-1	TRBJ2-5	SVVPRRALQETQY
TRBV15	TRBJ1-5	ATSKSRDVSNQPQH
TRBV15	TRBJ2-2	ATSRDPRSNTGELF